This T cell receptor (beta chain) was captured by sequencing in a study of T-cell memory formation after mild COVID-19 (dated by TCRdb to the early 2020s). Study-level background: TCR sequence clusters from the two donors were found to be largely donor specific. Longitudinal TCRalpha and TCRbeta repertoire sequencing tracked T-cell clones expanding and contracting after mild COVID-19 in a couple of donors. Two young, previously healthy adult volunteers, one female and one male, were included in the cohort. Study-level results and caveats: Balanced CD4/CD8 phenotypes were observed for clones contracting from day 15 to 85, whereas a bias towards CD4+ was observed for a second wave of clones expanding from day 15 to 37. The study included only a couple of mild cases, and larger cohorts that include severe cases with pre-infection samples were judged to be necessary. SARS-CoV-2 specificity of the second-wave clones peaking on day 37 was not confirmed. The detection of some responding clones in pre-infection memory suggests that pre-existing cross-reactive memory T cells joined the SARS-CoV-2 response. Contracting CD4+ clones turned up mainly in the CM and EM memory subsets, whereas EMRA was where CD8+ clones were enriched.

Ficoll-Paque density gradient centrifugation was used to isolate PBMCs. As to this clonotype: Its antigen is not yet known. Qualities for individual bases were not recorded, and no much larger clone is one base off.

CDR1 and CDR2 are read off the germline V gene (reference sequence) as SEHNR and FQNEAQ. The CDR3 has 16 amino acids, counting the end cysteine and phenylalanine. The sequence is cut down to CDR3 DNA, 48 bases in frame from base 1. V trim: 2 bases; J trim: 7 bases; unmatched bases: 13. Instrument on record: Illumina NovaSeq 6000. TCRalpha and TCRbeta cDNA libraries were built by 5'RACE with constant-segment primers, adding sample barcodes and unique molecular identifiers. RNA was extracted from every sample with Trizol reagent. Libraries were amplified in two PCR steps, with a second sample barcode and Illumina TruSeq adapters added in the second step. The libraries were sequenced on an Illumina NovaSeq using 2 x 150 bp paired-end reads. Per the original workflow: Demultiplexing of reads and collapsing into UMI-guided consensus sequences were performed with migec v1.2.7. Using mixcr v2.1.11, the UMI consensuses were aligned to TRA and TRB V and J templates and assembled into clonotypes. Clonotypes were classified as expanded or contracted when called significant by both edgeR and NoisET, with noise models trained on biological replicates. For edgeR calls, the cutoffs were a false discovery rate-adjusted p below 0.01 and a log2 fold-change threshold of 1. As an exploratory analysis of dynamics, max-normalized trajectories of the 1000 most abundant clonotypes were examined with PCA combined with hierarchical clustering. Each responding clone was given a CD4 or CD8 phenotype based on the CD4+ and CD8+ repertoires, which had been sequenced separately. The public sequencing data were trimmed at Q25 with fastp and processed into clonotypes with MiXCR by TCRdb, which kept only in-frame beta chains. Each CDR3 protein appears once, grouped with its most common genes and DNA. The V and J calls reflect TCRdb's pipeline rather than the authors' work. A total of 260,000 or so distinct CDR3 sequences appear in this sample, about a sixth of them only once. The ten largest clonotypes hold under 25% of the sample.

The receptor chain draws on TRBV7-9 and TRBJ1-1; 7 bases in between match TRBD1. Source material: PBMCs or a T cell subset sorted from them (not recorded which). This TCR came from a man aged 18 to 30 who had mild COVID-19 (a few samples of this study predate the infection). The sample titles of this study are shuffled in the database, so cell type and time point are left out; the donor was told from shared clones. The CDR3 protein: CASSLPNNRGEDEAFF. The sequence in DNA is TGTGCCAGCAGCTTACCCAACAACAGGGGAGAGGATGAAGCTTTCTTT.